What follows are 14 T cell receptor beta chains derived from one specimen sequenced in a study of patients and donors after allogeneic stem cell transplantation. TCRdb reprocessed the RT-PCR reads with MiXCR, giving one entry per CDR3 protein. The profile covers roughly 960,000 distinct CDR3 sequences, with approximately 19% appearing a single time and around 6% taken by the ten largest. Source material: blood, either unsorted or a sorted T cell fraction (not recorded which). The receptors shown here come from a human donor who was either an allogeneic HSCT recipient or a stem cell or donor lymphocyte infusion donor (not recorded which). It is not recorded whose cells these are; they may come from a transplant donor.

This chain uses TRBV30 with TRBJ2-7, with unresolved D. Deletions cut 3 bases from V and 3 bases from J, with 9 bases between. Germline V gene data show CDR1 as GTSNPN and CDR2 as SVGIG (reference sequence). CDR3 length: 12 residues. CDR3: CAWSQKFYEQYF. The CDR3 nucleotides are TGTGCCTGGAGCCAGAAATTCTACGAGCAGTACTTC.

The chain is built from TRBV20-1 and TRBJ2-4; D is perhaps TRBD1 (5 bases). V lost 3 bases and J 1 base, leaving 16 bases between the germline ends. Germline V lookup: CDR1 DFQATT, CDR2 SNEGSKA (reference sequence). The CDR3 is 16 amino acids. CDR3 sequence (DNA): TGCAGTGCTAGGGGGCCTCGAACAGCCGCCAAAAACATTCAGTACTTC. Amino acid sequence: CSARGPRTAAKNIQYF.

J is TRBJ2-2 and V is TRBV5-1; the D gene is possibly TRBD1 (5 bases). Germline CDR1 reads SGHRS; CDR2 reads YFSETQ. The V and J ends lost 0 bases and 3 bases respectively, with 12 bases between them. This CDR3 spans 16 amino acids. This chain's CDR3 is CASSLDVRTYTGELFF. CDR3 bases: TGCGCCAGCAGCTTGGACGTAAGGACATACACCGGGGAGCTGTTTTTT.

This chain connects TRBV11-2 to TRBJ2-2; TRBD1 matches at 7 bases. The V and J ends lost 7 bases and 0 bases, in that order; junction bases with no gene match: 8. The CDR3 sequence is 16 residues long. Germline CDR1 reads SGHAT; CDR2 reads FQNNGV. The CDR3 nucleotides are TGTGCCAGCACCCCCTGGACAGGAGCGAACACCGGGGAGCTGTTTTTT. Protein sequence: CASTPWTGANTGELFF.

The chain carries TRBV9 and TRBJ2-1; no clear D. Trimming took 6 bases from V and 5 from J, leaving 15 bases between them. The length of the CDR3 is 14 residues. CDR1 SGDLS and CDR2 YYNGEE come from the germline V gene. The CDR3 sequence: CASTSNRADNEQFF. The CDR3 coding sequence is TGTGCCAGCACCTCCAACCGGGCCGACAATGAGCAGTTCTTC.

The V and J genes are TRBV20-1 and TRBJ2-1, with TRBD2 matching 8 bases. Germline V gene lookup returns CDR1 DFQATT and CDR2 SNEGSKA (reference sequence). Trimming took 3 bases from V and 4 from J; bases not matched to a gene: 5. The CDR3 loop spans 14 amino acids. CDR3 sequence (DNA): TGCAGTGCTAGTAAGCGGGAGCAGTACAATGAGCAGTTCTTC. Translated, it gives CSASKREQYNEQFF.

CDR3: CASSIWGTDTQYF. In DNA form, the CDR3 reads TGTGCCAGTAGTATCTGGGGGACAGATACGCAGTATTTT. V usage is TRBV19 and J usage is TRBJ2-3, with D perhaps being TRBD1 or TRBD2 (5 bases each). V was pared by 3 bases and J by 3 bases, with 7 bases between. The germline gives CDR1 LNHDA, CDR2 SQIVND (reference sequence). The CDR3 contains 13 residues.

This clonotype was recorded a few times. V usage is TRBV12-3 or TRBV12-4 and J usage is TRBJ2-2, with D unclear. Trimming removed 3 bases from V and 5 bases from J, with 7 bases in between. The CDR3 has 13 amino acids. CDR3 bases: TGTGCCAGCAGTTTTGGCTTAACCGGGGAGCTGTTTTTT. Translated: CASSFGLTGELFF.

The chain is built from TRBV20-1 and TRBJ2-3, with 11 bases lining up with TRBD1. Germline CDR1 DFQATT, CDR2 SNEGSKA (reference sequence). The length of the CDR3 is 14 residues. With V trimmed by 5 bases and J by 4 bases, 5 bases remained unmatched. The CDR3 DNA is TGCAGTGCTGTAAGGGACAGGGGGGCAGATACGCAGTATTTT. It specifies CSAVRDRGADTQYF.

This clonotype was picked up a small number of times. The chain combines TRBV25-1 with TRBJ2-1; D is possibly TRBD2 (5 bases). V gave up 3 bases and J gave up 1 base, with 7 bases separating them. The germline V gene encodes CDR1 MGHDK and CDR2 SYGVNS. The CDR3 runs to 14 residues. Here the CDR3 DNA reads TGTGCCAGCAGTGAGGACTGGTCCTACAATGAGCAGTTCTTC. Encoded protein: CASSEDWSYNEQFF.

The chain couples TRBV5-1 to TRBJ1-2; 10 bases fit TRBD1. The length of the CDR3 is 15 residues. J gave up 1 base and V 7 bases, and 7 bases lay outside the gene matches. Germline-derived CDR1 and CDR2 are SGHRS and YFSETQ. CDR3 in amino acids: CASGVRDRGNYGYTF. The CDR3 coding sequence is TGCGCCAGCGGCGTCCGGGACAGGGGTAACTATGGCTACACCTTC. Filled out from reference TRBV5-1 and TRBJ1-2, the complete variable domain reads KAGVTQTPRYLIKTRGQQVTLSCSPISGHRSVSWYQQTPGQGLQFLFEYFSETQRNKGNFPGRFSGRQFSNSRSEMNVSTLELGDSALYLCASGVRDRGNYGYTFGSGTRLTVV.

The V and J genes are TRBV7-9 and TRBJ2-7, with D possibly TRBD1 on 5 matching bases. This CDR3 is 13 amino acids long. V shed 5 bases and J shed 3 bases, with 11 bases lying between them. Germline V lookup: CDR1 SEHNR, CDR2 FQNEAQ (reference sequence). The CDR3 DNA reads as TGTGCCAGCAGCCTTTCGACAGTCTACGAGCAGTACTTC. Its protein is CASSLSTVYEQYF.

CDR3 coding DNA: TGCGCCAGCAGGAGAACTAGCGGGAGGAGCAGAACCGGGGAGCTGTTTTTT. It translates to CASRRTSGRSRTGELFF. The V gene is TRBV10-1, the J gene TRBJ2-2, with 12 nucleotides matching TRBD2. With V trimmed by 6 bases and J by 5 bases, 10 bases remained unmatched. Germline CDR1 reads WNHNN; CDR2 reads SYGVQD (reference sequence). The CDR3 has 17 amino acids.

The chain employs TRBV29-1 and TRBJ1-2, with D perhaps matching TRBD1 (6 bases). Germline CDR1 and CDR2: SQVTM and ANQGSEA. Trimming removed 2 bases from V and 4 bases from J, with 11 bases in between. The CDR3 loop spans 13 amino acids. CDR3 sequence: CSVEHGGGYGYTF. The CDR3 nucleotides read TGCAGCGTTGAACACGGGGGCGGCTATGGCTACACCTTC. The full variable domain, its missing parts supplied by reference TRBV29-1 and TRBJ1-2, is SAVISQKPSRDICQRGTSLTIQCQVDSQVTMMFWYRQQPGQSLTLIATANQGSEATYESGFVIDKFPISRPNLTFSTLTVSNMSPEDSSIYLCSVEHGGGYGYTFGSGTRLTVV.